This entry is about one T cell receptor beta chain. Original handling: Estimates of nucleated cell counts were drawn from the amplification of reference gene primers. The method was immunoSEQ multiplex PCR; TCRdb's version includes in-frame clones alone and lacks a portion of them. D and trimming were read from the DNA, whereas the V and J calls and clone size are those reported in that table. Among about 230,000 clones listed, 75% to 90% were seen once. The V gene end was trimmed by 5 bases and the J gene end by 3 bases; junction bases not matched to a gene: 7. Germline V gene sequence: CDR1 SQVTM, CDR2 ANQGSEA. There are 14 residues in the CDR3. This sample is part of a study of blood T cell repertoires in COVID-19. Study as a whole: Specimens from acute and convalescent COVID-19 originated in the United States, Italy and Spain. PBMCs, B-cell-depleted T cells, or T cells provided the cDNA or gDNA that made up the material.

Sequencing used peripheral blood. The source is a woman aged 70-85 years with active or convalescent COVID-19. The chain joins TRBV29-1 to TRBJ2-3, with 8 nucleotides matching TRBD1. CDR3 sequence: CSVLRTGGTDTQYF. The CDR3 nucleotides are TGCAGCGTTCTTCGAACAGGGGGAACAGATACGCAGTATTTT.